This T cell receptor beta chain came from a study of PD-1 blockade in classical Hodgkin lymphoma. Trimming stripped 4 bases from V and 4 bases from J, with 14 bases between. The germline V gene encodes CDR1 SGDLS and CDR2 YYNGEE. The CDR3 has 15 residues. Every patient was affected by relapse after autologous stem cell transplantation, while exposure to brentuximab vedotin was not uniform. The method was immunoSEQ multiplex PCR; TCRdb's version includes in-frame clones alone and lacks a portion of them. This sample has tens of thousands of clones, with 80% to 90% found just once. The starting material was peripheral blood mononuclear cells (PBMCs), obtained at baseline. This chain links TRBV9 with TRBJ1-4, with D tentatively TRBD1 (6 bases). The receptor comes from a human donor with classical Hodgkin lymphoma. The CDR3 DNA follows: TGTGCCAGCAGCATGGGGGGGCAGCTTAATGAAAAACTGTTTTTT. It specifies CASSMGGQLNEKLFF.